The TCR beta chain under discussion was sequenced for a study of neoadjuvant anti-PD-1 for oral cavity cancer (dated by TCRdb to the early 2020s). Notes on the research overall: Three to four biweekly doses of nivolumab at 3 mg/kg were mostly administered to patients before curative-intent surgical resection. For patients who did not progress, a fourth nivolumab dose was given around day 43, followed by definitive surgical resection on days 50-56. Responders were defined as patients with complete response, partial response or stable disease by RECIST 1.1; non-responders were defined as patients with progression. The parent correlative cohort had about eleven patients and a response rate of roughly 34%.

The CDR3 contains 16 residues, cysteine and phenylalanine counted. The entry retains the CDR3 DNA only, 48 bases that are in frame from base 1. After removal of 4 bases from V and 8 bases from J, the junction retains 11 bases not matched to a gene. Via the germline V gene, CDR1 is MNHNS and CDR2 SASEGT. PBMC libraries used mostly 450 to 500 ng of input genomic DNA for deep sequencing, with six replicates per sample. The immunoSEQ hsTCRbeta kit was used to prepare TCRbeta libraries, following the manufacturer's instructions. Sequencing of the completed libraries took place using an Illumina NovaSeq 6000 S4 flow cell after they had been pooled to roughly 2.8 nM. In the authors' own workflow: The immunoSEQ Analyzer was used for raw data preprocessing and quality control. The analysis was restricted to productive rearrangements, with each unique CDR3 amino acid sequence defining a clonotype. Using the R package tcR, the researchers computed the Gini-Simpson index as their estimate of repertoire clonality. Student's t test was used to compare Gini indices, and Pearson correlation was used to assess associations with tumor size change. TCRdb re-hosts the immuneACCESS table, in-frame sequences only. Its copies lack some clones; in the studies checked, an unresolved V gene accounts for under half of them, and the cause for the rest is not known. V and J calls and clone size follow that table, whereas D and trimming were derived from the DNA. The table for this sample lists thousands of clones; under 80% of them were counted only once. The ten top clones hold approximately 2.9% of the sample.

Overall study outcomes, separate from this receptor: After neoadjuvant nivolumab, non-responders showed significantly higher T cell clonality (Gini index) in PBMCs than responders did. A higher pretreatment blood Treg/Th17 ratio correlated with both higher pretreatment blood TCRbeta clonality and lower post-treatment tumor TCRbeta clonality. The TCR analyses had only a few patients in each response group, and the authors called for validation in larger cohorts.

Read against the paper, the sample's time point label means: after neoadjuvant nivolumab, at surgical resection. Patients were newly diagnosed with stage II-IVA oral cavity squamous cell carcinoma and had received no prior systemic or radiation treatment. The cohort consisted of patients with HPV-negative, locally advanced oral cavity squamous cell carcinoma. Peripheral blood mononuclear cells were analyzed directly, without maintenance or expansion in culture. The samples were drawn from a longitudinal correlative study tied to a single-arm phase II trial testing neoadjuvant nivolumab in oral cavity squamous cell carcinoma. Subject-matched pre- and post-treatment PBMCs and tumors from three responders and three non-responders were subjected to genomic DNA-based TCRbeta sequencing. Peripheral blood mononuclear cells were collected before nivolumab treatment and were collected again after treatment, at the time of surgery. The Maxwell RSC DNA from Cells kit was used to extract genomic DNA from PBMCs.

As concerns this clone: Its specific antigen is unknown. No qualities accompany the bases; no much larger clone lies one base away.

The sequenced sample was PBMCs, obtained after nivolumab (anti-PD-1) treatment. The sequence derives from a person aged 35 to 85 with oral cavity squamous cell carcinoma. The chain joins TRBV6-1 to TRBJ2-1, with TRBD1 matching 10 junction bases. The bases read TGTGCCAGCAGTGCCCGGACAGGGGGAGCTCCCTATGAGCAGTTCTTC. This sequence encodes CASSARTGGAPYEQFF.